The rows below give T cell receptor beta chains drawn from one sample of a study of technical replicates of blood from a few donors. Produced via immunoSEQ multiplex PCR; TCRdb's table is partial and in-frame only. The sample has 55,000 to 80,000 clones, approximately 97% seen once. The source material was T cells isolated from PBMCs. The receptors shown here come from a human donor in good health. CDR3s include the opening cysteine and the closing phenylalanine or tryptophan. A D gene is named only where the DNA matches it firmly. Clone size is shown for a subset of rows, as once, few, many or a class of expanded clone.

d_gene: TRBD1
j_gene: TRBJ1-3
v_gene: TRBV7-2
abundance: -
CDR3nt: TGTGCCAGCAGCTCAGGAGGGACAGGGGCTGGAAACACCATATATTTT
CDR3aa: CASSSGGTGAGNTIYF

d_gene: -
j_gene: TRBJ2-1
v_gene: TRBV7-8
abundance: -
CDR3nt: TGTGCCAGCAGCTTATCACGGCGGGACCACTACAATGAGCAGTTCTTC
CDR3aa: CASSLSRRDHYNEQFF

d_gene: -
j_gene: TRBJ2-3
v_gene: TRBV6-5
abundance: -
CDR3nt: TGTGCCAGCAGTCAGGACTACCGCACAGATACGCAGTATTTT
CDR3aa: CASSQDYRTDTQYF

d_gene: -
j_gene: TRBJ1-1
v_gene: TRBV4-1
abundance: -
CDR3nt: TGCGCCAGCAGCCAAGACAGGGGTGGGACTGAAGCTTTCTTT
CDR3aa: CASSQDRGGTEAFF

d_gene: TRBD1
j_gene: TRBJ2-5
v_gene: TRBV10-3
abundance: -
CDR3nt: TGTGCCATTTCCGGGACAGGGGGGTCAGAGACCCAGTACTTC
CDR3aa: CAISGTGGSETQYF

d_gene: TRBD2
j_gene: TRBJ2-3
v_gene: TRBV13
abundance: -
CDR3nt: TGTGCCAGCAGCTCCCGGACTAGCGGGAGAGGGGCAGATACGCAGTATTTT
CDR3aa: CASSSRTSGRGADTQYF

d_gene: -
j_gene: TRBJ1-4
v_gene: TRBV5-1
abundance: -
CDR3nt: TGCGCCAGCAGCTTGGAGCGGGGGGCGGATGAAAAACTGTTTTTT
CDR3aa: CASSLERGADEKLFF

d_gene: -
j_gene: TRBJ2-7
v_gene: TRBV11-2
abundance: -
CDR3nt: TGTGCCAGCAGCTTAGAACAGTACTCCCCTACGAGGCAGTACTTC
CDR3aa: CASSLEQYSPTRQYF

d_gene: TRBD1
j_gene: TRBJ1-1
v_gene: TRBV5-6
abundance: -
CDR3nt: TGTGCCAGCAGCTTGGGGGGACAGGGGGGAACTGAAGCTTTCTTT
CDR3aa: CASSLGGQGGTEAFF

d_gene: TRBD1
j_gene: TRBJ1-2
v_gene: TRBV2
abundance: -
CDR3nt: TGTGCCAGCAGTGACGGGACAGTCTATGGCTACACCTTC
CDR3aa: CASSDGTVYGYTF

d_gene: TRBD1
j_gene: TRBJ2-4
v_gene: TRBV4-2
abundance: -
CDR3nt: TGTGCCAGCAGCCAAGCTTTGGGGGACAGGAAAAACATTCAGTACTTC
CDR3aa: CASSQALGDRKNIQYF

d_gene: -
j_gene: TRBJ1-1
v_gene: TRBV6-5
abundance: -
CDR3nt: TGTGCCAGCAGAACTCCACCGAACACTGAAGCTTTCTTT
CDR3aa: CASRTPPNTEAFF

d_gene: TRBD2
j_gene: TRBJ2-2
v_gene: TRBV9
abundance: -
CDR3nt: TGTGCCAGCAGCGTAGCCCCTAGCGGGAGCACCGGGGAGCTGTTTTTT
CDR3aa: CASSVAPSGSTGELFF

d_gene: TRBD2
j_gene: TRBJ2-5
v_gene: TRBV4-1
abundance: -
CDR3nt: TGCGCCAGCAGCCAAGACCCAACTAGCGGGAGCATGGGGGAGACCCAGTACTTC
CDR3aa: CASSQDPTSGSMGETQYF

d_gene: -
j_gene: TRBJ1-6
v_gene: TRBV30
abundance: once
CDR3nt: TGTGCCTGGATTTCTCCCGGGATGATCTATAATTCACCCCTCCACTTT
CDR3aa: CAWISPGMIYNSPLHF

d_gene: -
j_gene: TRBJ1-1
v_gene: TRBV28
abundance: -
CDR3nt: TGTGCCAGAGGGGAGGGGCCGCGGACTGAAGCTTTCTTT
CDR3aa: CARGEGPRTEAFF

d_gene: TRBD2
j_gene: TRBJ2-3
v_gene: TRBV10-3
abundance: -
CDR3nt: TGTGCCATCAAGAACGGGGGGGATGTAGATACGCAGTATTTT
CDR3aa: CAIKNGGDVDTQYF

d_gene: -
j_gene: TRBJ1-1
v_gene: TRBV5-6
abundance: -
CDR3nt: TGTGCCAGCAGCTTGGGGCGGTGGAACACTGAAGCTTTCTTT
CDR3aa: CASSLGRWNTEAFF

d_gene: -
j_gene: TRBJ1-1
v_gene: TRBV18
abundance: -
CDR3nt: TGTGCCAGCTCACCGGCCCCATCGAACACTGAAGCTTTCTTT
CDR3aa: CASSPAPSNTEAFF

d_gene: -
j_gene: TRBJ2-7
v_gene: TRBV30
abundance: -
CDR3nt: TGTGCCTGGGCGTTTAGCTCCTACGAGCAGTACTTC
CDR3aa: CAWAFSSYEQYF

d_gene: TRBD1
j_gene: TRBJ1-1
v_gene: TRBV5-1
abundance: -
CDR3nt: TGCGCCAGCAGCTCCTCGGGACAGGGAAACACTGAAGCTTTCTTT
CDR3aa: CASSSSGQGNTEAFF

d_gene: TRBD2
j_gene: TRBJ2-6
v_gene: TRBV5-3
abundance: -
CDR3nt: TGTGCCAGAAGCTTGATCGGGAGGACATCTGGGGCCAACGTCCTGACTTTC
CDR3aa: CARSLIGRTSGANVLTF

d_gene: TRBD2
j_gene: TRBJ2-1
v_gene: TRBV6-1
abundance: -
CDR3nt: TGTGCCAGCAGCTCCGGGACTAGCGTCGATGAGCAGTTCTTC
CDR3aa: CASSSGTSVDEQFF

d_gene: TRBD2
j_gene: TRBJ2-5
v_gene: TRBV9
abundance: -
CDR3nt: TGTGCCAGCAGCTCTAGCGGGGGTTACCAAGAGACCCAGTACTTC
CDR3aa: CASSSSGGYQETQYF

d_gene: TRBD1
j_gene: TRBJ1-3
v_gene: TRBV5-1
abundance: -
CDR3nt: TGCGCCAGCAGCTTCTGGGGGACAGGAGATGGAAACACCATATATTTT
CDR3aa: CASSFWGTGDGNTIYF

d_gene: -
j_gene: TRBJ1-2
v_gene: TRBV2
abundance: once
CDR3nt: TGTGCCAGCAGTGCCGCAGGGTTCGGTGGCTACACCTTC
CDR3aa: CASSAAGFGGYTF

d_gene: -
j_gene: TRBJ2-3
v_gene: TRBV9
abundance: -
CDR3nt: TGTGCCAGCAGCGTCCACAGTACGGTTACAGATACGCAGTATTTT
CDR3aa: CASSVHSTVTDTQYF

d_gene: TRBD1
j_gene: TRBJ1-4
v_gene: TRBV18
abundance: -
CDR3nt: TGTGCCAGCTCACCAAGACAGGGGAATGAAAAACTGTTTTTT
CDR3aa: CASSPRQGNEKLFF

d_gene: TRBD1
j_gene: TRBJ2-4
v_gene: TRBV19
abundance: -
CDR3nt: TGTGCCAGTAGTATAGAGGGGTGGACAGGCTCACCGAAAAACATTCAGTACTTC
CDR3aa: CASSIEGWTGSPKNIQYF

d_gene: TRBD2
j_gene: TRBJ2-7
v_gene: TRBV5-4
abundance: -
CDR3nt: TGTGCCAGCAGCTGGGGACTAGCGGACTACGAGCAGTACTTC
CDR3aa: CASSWGLADYEQYF

d_gene: TRBD2
j_gene: TRBJ2-3
v_gene: TRBV19
abundance: once
CDR3nt: TGTGCCAGTACTCCCAGCGGGAGGGGCACAGATACGCAGTATTTT
CDR3aa: CASTPSGRGTDTQYF

d_gene: -
j_gene: TRBJ2-1
v_gene: TRBV11-2
abundance: -
CDR3nt: TGTGCCAGCAGCTTCAACCGGAGGGGACGCTACAATGAGCAGTTCTTC
CDR3aa: CASSFNRRGRYNEQFF

d_gene: -
j_gene: TRBJ2-2
v_gene: TRBV19
abundance: -
CDR3nt: TGTGCCAGTGCGGGGACAGTACCTACCGGGGAGCTGTTTTTT
CDR3aa: CASAGTVPTGELFF

d_gene: -
j_gene: TRBJ1-2
v_gene: TRBV11-2
abundance: -
CDR3nt: TGTGCCAGCAGCACGGGACACGAATACTATGGCTACACCTTC
CDR3aa: CASSTGHEYYGYTF

d_gene: TRBD1
j_gene: TRBJ1-2
v_gene: TRBV6-6
abundance: -
CDR3nt: TGTGCCAGCAGTAGCGACAGGGAGGTCAGCTACACCTTC
CDR3aa: CASSSDREVSYTF

d_gene: -
j_gene: TRBJ1-1
v_gene: TRBV5-1
abundance: -
CDR3nt: TGCGCCAGTTCAACTCAGGGGTCGAACACTGAAGCTTTCTTT
CDR3aa: CASSTQGSNTEAFF

d_gene: -
j_gene: TRBJ1-1
v_gene: TRBV28
abundance: -
CDR3nt: TGTGCCAGCAGTCGATACGCAGGGAAGATGAACACTGAAGCTTTCTTT
CDR3aa: CASSRYAGKMNTEAFF

d_gene: -
j_gene: TRBJ1-1
v_gene: TRBV7-9
abundance: -
CDR3nt: TGTGCCAGCAGCTTTAAGGAGGGGGGGGATGAGACTGAAGCTTTCTTT
CDR3aa: CASSFKEGGDETEAFF

d_gene: -
j_gene: TRBJ1-1
v_gene: TRBV2
abundance: few
CDR3nt: TGTGCCAGCAGTGAAGCTCGAACAGTGAACACTGAAGCTTTCTTT
CDR3aa: CASSEARTVNTEAFF

d_gene: TRBD2
j_gene: TRBJ2-7
v_gene: TRBV7-6
abundance: -
CDR3nt: TGTGCCAGCAGCTTGGGGAGCGGGGGGGGCCATTCAGAGCAGTACTTC
CDR3aa: CASSLGSGGGHSEQYF

d_gene: -
j_gene: TRBJ2-3
v_gene: TRBV5-6
abundance: -
CDR3nt: TGTGCCAGCAGCTTGAGGTCTCCCAGGGTTATCAAAGATACGCAGTATTTT
CDR3aa: CASSLRSPRVIKDTQYF

d_gene: -
j_gene: TRBJ2-1
v_gene: TRBV4-1
abundance: -
CDR3nt: TGCGCCAGCAGCCAAGATACGGCGCGGGACTTCAATGAGCAGTTCTTC
CDR3aa: CASSQDTARDFNEQFF

d_gene: -
j_gene: TRBJ2-6
v_gene: TRBV27
abundance: -
CDR3nt: TGTGCCAGCAGTTTAAGAGTTTCGGGGGCCAACGTCCTGACTTTC
CDR3aa: CASSLRVSGANVLTF

d_gene: -
j_gene: TRBJ2-1
v_gene: TRBV28
abundance: -
CDR3nt: TGTGCCAGCAGTTTATCCCCCAGGGACAATGAGCAGTTCTTC
CDR3aa: CASSLSPRDNEQFF

d_gene: TRBD2
j_gene: TRBJ2-1
v_gene: TRBV28
abundance: -
CDR3nt: TGTGCCAGCAGTCCTCGACTAGCTTCCTACAATGAGCAGTTCTTC
CDR3aa: CASSPRLASYNEQFF

d_gene: TRBD2
j_gene: TRBJ2-3
v_gene: TRBV6-5
abundance: -
CDR3nt: TGTGCCACCTCGGGGGGTGCAGATACGCAGTATTTT
CDR3aa: CATSGGADTQYF

d_gene: TRBD1
j_gene: TRBJ1-1
v_gene: TRBV6-6
abundance: -
CDR3nt: TGTGCCAGCAGTTACCAGGGGGCATTGAACACTGAAGCTTTCTTT
CDR3aa: CASSYQGALNTEAFF